Below, 21 T cell receptor beta chains from the same sample are listed, as sequenced in a study of immune evolution from preneoplasia to lung adenocarcinoma. Some clones are missing from TCRdb's copy, which holds only in-frame ones; the method was immunoSEQ multiplex PCR. Here the sample spans fewer than 5,000 clones, about three quarters being singletons. The sequencing sample was made of FFPE adjacent normal lung tissue. These receptors were obtained from a donor aged 70 or over with lung adenocarcinoma.

The chain links TRBV5-5 to TRBJ2-7; 7 bases are a match to TRBD2. This CDR3 comprises 14 residues. Germline lookup yields CDR1 SGHKS and CDR2 YYEKEE (reference sequence). V shed 7 bases, J shed 2 bases, and the junction held 9 bases outside the gene matches. In DNA, the CDR3 is TGTGCCAGCTCCCGGGCGGGGGTCCCCTACGAGCAGTACTTC. It codes for CASSRAGVPYEQYF. The full variable domain, completed using reference TRBV5-5 and TRBJ2-7, is DAGVTQSPTHLIKTRGQQVTLRCSPISGHKSVSWYQQVLGQGPQFIFQYYEKEERGRGNFPDRFSARQFPNYSSELNVNALLLGDSALYLCASSRAGVPYEQYFGPGTRLTVT.

The chain couples TRBV6-1 to TRBJ2-1; 8 bases are shared with TRBD1. Germline assignment: CDR1 MNHNS and CDR2 SASEGT. The ends lost 3 bases at V and 2 bases at J; junction bases unmatched: 3. The CDR3 covers 15 residues. The CDR3 spells CASSEDRDPYNEQFF. The CDR3 DNA follows: TGTGCCAGCAGTGAGGACAGGGACCCCTACAATGAGCAGTTCTTC.

The V gene is TRBV6-5, the J gene TRBJ1-2; TRBD1 matches at 10 bases. The V and J ends lost 3 bases and 1 base, in that order; junction bases with no gene match: 5. CDR1 and CDR2 (germline): MNHEY, SVGAGI. This CDR3 is 16 amino acids long. The CDR3 bases are TGTGCCAGCAGTTATATTAGGACAGGGGGTAACTATGGCTACACCTTC. Translation gives CASSYIRTGGNYGYTF.

The V call is TRBV5-4, the J call TRBJ2-1; no firm D call. The ends were cut back, 0 bases at V and 8 bases at J, with 15 bases in the middle. The CDR3 is 15 residues long. CDR1 is SGHNT and CDR2 is YYREEE in the germline V gene (reference sequence). In nucleotides, the CDR3 is TGTGCCAGCAGCTTGGCCTACGACCTGGTCCATGAGCAGTTCTTC. Translated, it gives CASSLAYDLVHEQFF. The whole variable domain, remainder taken from reference TRBV5-4 and TRBJ2-1, is ETGVTQSPTHLIKTRGQQVTLRCSSQSGHNTVSWYQQALGQGPQFIFQYYREEENGRGNFPPRFSGLQFPNYSSELNVNALELDDSALYLCASSLAYDLVHEQFFGPGTRLTVL.

The V and J genes are TRBV25-1 and TRBJ2-7; D may match TRBD1 or TRBD2 (5 bases each). Germline V gene sequence: CDR1 MGHDK, CDR2 SYGVNS. Trimming removed 5 bases from V and 4 bases from J, with 15 bases in between. This CDR3 is built from 14 residues. Here the CDR3 reads CASSNRDPHYEQYF. In DNA, the CDR3 is TGTGCCAGCAGTAACCGGGACCCCCATTACGAGCAGTACTTC.

V gene TRBV16 combines with J gene TRBJ2-2; D is unclear. The CDR3 is 15 residues long. The ends were cut back, 0 bases at V and 7 bases at J, with 12 bases in the middle. The germline V gene has CDR1 KGHSY and CDR2 FQNENV. The CDR3 nucleotides are TGTGCCAGCAGCCAATCGAAGGAGCCGAGCGGGGAGCTGTTTTTT. Its translation: CASSQSKEPSGELFF.

This chain uses TRBV6-1 with TRBJ2-7, with no clear D. V lost 2 bases and J lost 3, with 8 bases in between. The germline V gene encodes CDR1 MNHNS and CDR2 SASEGT. The length of the CDR3 is 13 residues. The CDR3 DNA follows: TGTGCCAGCAGTGAATATCTAAGCTACGAGCAGTACTTC. Translation gives CASSEYLSYEQYF.

The chain is built from TRBV6-1 and TRBJ2-5; no clear D gene. This CDR3 comprises 12 residues. In germline, CDR1 is MNHNS, CDR2 SASEGT. The V end lost 1 base, the J end lost 4 bases, and 4 bases lay between the germline ends. In DNA, the CDR3 is TGTGCCAGCAGTGAAGGTCGAGAGACCCAGTACTTC. This codes for CASSEGRETQYF.

This clone is categorized as large. The chain carries TRBV10-3 and TRBJ2-1; weak D call: TRBD1 (6 bases). V shed 5 bases and J shed 6 bases, with 8 bases lying between them. CDR1 and CDR2 from the germline V gene are ENHRY and SYGVKD. The CDR3 consists of 12 residues. The DNA for the CDR3 is TGTGCCATCAGTCCGGACAGCAATGAGCAGTTCTTC. Encoded protein: CAISPDSNEQFF.

The chain combines TRBV6-6 with TRBJ2-1; D is perhaps TRBD1 or TRBD2 (5 bases each). Germline CDR1 is MNHNY and CDR2 is SVGAGI (reference sequence). This CDR3 region has 15 residues. Trimming removed 10 bases at V and 2 bases at J, with 18 bases between. CDR3 nucleotide sequence: TGTGCCACCTATTCCCCCCAGGGACCCTACAATGAGCAGTTCTTC. Translating it yields CATYSPQGPYNEQFF.

The rearrangement links TRBV20-1 to TRBJ2-7; D remains unclear. This CDR3 is 11 amino acids long. V lost 1 base and J lost 3, with 4 bases in between. Looked up from germline, CDR1 is DFQATT and CDR2 is SNEGSKA (reference sequence). The CDR3 DNA reads TGCAGTGCTAGAGTGAGCTACGAGCAGTACTTC. Its protein product is CSARVSYEQYF.

The chain links TRBV7-9 to TRBJ1-2, with 10 bases fitting TRBD1. CDR1 SEHNR and CDR2 FQNEAQ come from the germline V gene (reference sequence). The V and J ends lost 7 bases and 7 bases, in that order; junction bases with no gene match: 6. CDR3 length: 13 amino acids. CDR3 bases: TGTGCCAGCACGCCCGGGACAGGGGTTGGCTACACCTTC. This sequence encodes CASTPGTGVGYTF. Filled out from reference TRBV7-9 and TRBJ1-2, the complete variable domain reads DTGVSQNPRHKITKRGQNVTFRCDPISEHNRLYWYRQTLGQGPEFLTYFQNEAQLEKSRLLSDRFSAERPKGSFSTLEIQRTEQGDSAMYLCASTPGTGVGYTFGSGTRLTVV.

V and J are TRBV6-1 and TRBJ1-2; D is possibly TRBD1 (6 bases). Germline CDR1 reads MNHNS; CDR2 reads SASEGT. Trimming stripped 3 bases from V and 2 bases from J, with 13 bases between. The CDR3 extends over 15 amino acids. The CDR3 DNA follows: TGTGCCAGCAGTGATGGACAGCAACTCAACTATGGCTACACCTTC. Translation: CASSDGQQLNYGYTF.

The J gene is TRBJ1-1, the V gene TRBV5-5; D possibly corresponds to TRBD1 (6 bases). Germline V lookup: CDR1 SGHKS, CDR2 YYEKEE (reference sequence). This CDR3 has 14 amino acids. Deletions cut 1 base from V and 2 bases from J, with 9 bases between. The CDR3 protein is CASSLTGLNTEAFF. The CDR3 DNA reads TGTGCCAGCAGCTTGACAGGGTTAAACACTGAAGCTTTCTTT.

This clone turned up a few times. The chain links TRBV10-2 to TRBJ2-7; 7 bases are shared with TRBD1. Germline values: CDR1 WSHSY, CDR2 SAAADI. J lost 4 bases, V lost 5 bases, and 8 bases had no gene match. The CDR3 loop spans 14 amino acids. The CDR3 spells CASSSRTGPYEQYF. The CDR3 coding sequence is TGCGCCAGCAGTTCACGGACAGGCCCTTACGAGCAGTACTTC.

The chain employs TRBV9 and TRBJ2-7; D is unclear. The V gene lost 8 bases and the J gene lost 0 bases, with 3 bases spanning the gap. This CDR3 has 10 residues. Per germline, CDR1 SGDLS and CDR2 YYNGEE. The CDR3 bases are TGTGCCAGTTTCTCCTACGAGCAGTACTTC. Encoded protein: CASFSYEQYF.

The rearrangement uses TRBV6-1 and TRBJ1-1; no clear D gene. This CDR3 is built from 14 residues. Germline assignment: CDR1 MNHNS and CDR2 SASEGT. Trimming took off 3 bases at V and 1 base at J, with 9 bases between the two ends. The CDR3 loop reads CASSDRRQNTEAFF. CDR3 coding DNA: TGTGCCAGCAGTGATCGGCGTCAGAACACTGAAGCTTTCTTT.

The chain recombines TRBV7-9 with TRBJ2-7, with D possibly matching TRBD1 (5 bases). The germline V gene encodes CDR1 SEHNR and CDR2 FQNEAQ (reference sequence). Trimming removed 4 bases from V and 1 base from J, with 8 bases in between. This CDR3 has 13 residues. This CDR3 reads CASSYRSSYEQYF. In DNA form, the CDR3 reads TGTGCCAGCAGCTACAGGTCTTCCTACGAGCAGTACTTC.

By its share, this clone is large. This chain joins TRBV7-6 and TRBJ2-2; 9 bases map to TRBD1. CDR3 length equals 17 residues. V was clipped by 0 bases and J by 5 bases; unmatched bases: 7. Germline CDR1 and CDR2: SGHVS and FNYEAQ. CDR3 in DNA: TGTGCCAGCAGCTTAGCCCGTCCCGGGACAGGGACCGGGGAGCTGTTTTTT. This translates into CASSLARPGTGTGELFF.

The chain recombines TRBV6-5 with TRBJ2-2; 8 bases agree with TRBD1. Germline trimming cut 6 bases from V and 8 bases from J; bases unmatched to any gene: 5. Germline values: CDR1 MNHEY, CDR2 SVGAGI. This CDR3 comprises 13 residues. The CDR3 DNA follows: TGTGCCAGCAGCCTTGGGGACAGGGGGGAGCTGTTTTTT. Protein sequence: CASSLGDRGELFF.

V usage is TRBV12-5 and J usage is TRBJ2-3; D call uncertain. V lost 6 bases to trimming and J lost 3 bases, with 13 bases between them. This CDR3 region has 14 residues. The germline gives CDR1 LGHNT, CDR2 FRNRAP. The CDR3 region is CASGPSTPTDTQYF. For the CDR3, the DNA is TGTGCTAGTGGCCCTAGTACCCCTACAGATACGCAGTATTTT.